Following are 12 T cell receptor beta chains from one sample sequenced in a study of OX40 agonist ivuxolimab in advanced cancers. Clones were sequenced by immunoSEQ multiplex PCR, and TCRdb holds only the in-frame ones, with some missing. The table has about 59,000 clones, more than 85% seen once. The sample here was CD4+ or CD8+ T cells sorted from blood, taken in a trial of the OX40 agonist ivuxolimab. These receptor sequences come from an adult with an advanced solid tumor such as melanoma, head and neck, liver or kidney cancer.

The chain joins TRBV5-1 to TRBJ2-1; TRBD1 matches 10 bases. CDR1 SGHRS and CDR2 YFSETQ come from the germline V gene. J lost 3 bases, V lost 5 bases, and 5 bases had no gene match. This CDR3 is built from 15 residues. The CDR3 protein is CASSTDRGNYNEQFF. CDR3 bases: TGCGCCAGCAGTACGGACAGGGGGAACTACAATGAGCAGTTCTTC.

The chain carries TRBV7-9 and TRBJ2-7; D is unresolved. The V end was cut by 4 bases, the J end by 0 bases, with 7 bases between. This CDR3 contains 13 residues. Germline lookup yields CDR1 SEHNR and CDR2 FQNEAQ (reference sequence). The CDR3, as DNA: TGTGCCAGCAGCTCTACACTCTCCTACGAGCAGTACTTC. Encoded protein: CASSSTLSYEQYF. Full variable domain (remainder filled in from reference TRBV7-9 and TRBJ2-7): DTGVSQNPRHKITKRGQNVTFRCDPISEHNRLYWYRQTLGQGPEFLTYFQNEAQLEKSRLLSDRFSAERPKGSFSTLEIQRTEQGDSAMYLCASSSTLSYEQYFGPGTRLTVT.

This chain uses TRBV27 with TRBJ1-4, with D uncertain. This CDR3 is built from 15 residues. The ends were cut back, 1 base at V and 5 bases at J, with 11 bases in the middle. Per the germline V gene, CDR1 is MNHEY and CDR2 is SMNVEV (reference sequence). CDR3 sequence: CASSLWGGTNEKLFF. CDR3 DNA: TGTGCCAGCAGTTTATGGGGAGGAACAAATGAAAAACTGTTTTTT. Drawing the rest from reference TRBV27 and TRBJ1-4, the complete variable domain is EAQVTQNPRYLITVTGKKLTVTCSQNMNHEYMSWYRQDPGLGLRQIYYSMNVEVTDKGDVPEGYKVSRKEKRNFPLILESPSPNQTSLYFCASSLWGGTNEKLFFGSGTQLSVL.

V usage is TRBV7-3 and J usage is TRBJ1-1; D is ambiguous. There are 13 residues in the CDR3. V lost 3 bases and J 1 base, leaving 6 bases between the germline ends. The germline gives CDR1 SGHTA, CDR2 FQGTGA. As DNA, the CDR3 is TGTGCCAGCAGCTTGACCGAGAACACTGAAGCTTTCTTT. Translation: CASSLTENTEAFF.

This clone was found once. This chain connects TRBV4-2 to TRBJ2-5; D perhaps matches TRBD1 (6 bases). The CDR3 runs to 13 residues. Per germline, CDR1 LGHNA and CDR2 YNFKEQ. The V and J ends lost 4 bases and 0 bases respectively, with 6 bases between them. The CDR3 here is CASSRDNQETQYF. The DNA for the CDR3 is TGTGCCAGCAGCCGGGACAACCAAGAGACCCAGTACTTC.

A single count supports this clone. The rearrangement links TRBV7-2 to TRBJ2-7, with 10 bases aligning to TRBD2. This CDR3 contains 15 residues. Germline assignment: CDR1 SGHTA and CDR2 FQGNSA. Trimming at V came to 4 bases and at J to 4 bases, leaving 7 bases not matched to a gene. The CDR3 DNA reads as TGTGCCAGCAGCTGGCGGACTAGCGGACCTTACGAGCAGTACTTC. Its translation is CASSWRTSGPYEQYF.

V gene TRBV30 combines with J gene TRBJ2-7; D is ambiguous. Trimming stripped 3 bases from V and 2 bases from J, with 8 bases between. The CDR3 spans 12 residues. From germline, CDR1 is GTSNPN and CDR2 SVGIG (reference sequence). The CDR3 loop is CAWRGMTYEQYF. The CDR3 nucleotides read TGTGCCTGGAGGGGAATGACCTACGAGCAGTACTTC.

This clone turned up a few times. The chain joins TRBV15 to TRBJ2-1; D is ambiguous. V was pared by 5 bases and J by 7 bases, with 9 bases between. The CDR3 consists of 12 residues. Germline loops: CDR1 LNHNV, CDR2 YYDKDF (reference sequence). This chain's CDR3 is CATSLLLNEQFF. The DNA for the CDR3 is TGTGCCACCAGCCTACTGCTGAATGAGCAGTTCTTC.

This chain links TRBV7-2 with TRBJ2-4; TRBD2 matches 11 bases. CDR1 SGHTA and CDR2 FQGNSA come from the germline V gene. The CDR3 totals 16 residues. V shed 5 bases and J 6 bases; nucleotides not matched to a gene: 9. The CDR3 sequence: CASSPIAGGRGNIQYF. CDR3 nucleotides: TGTGCCAGCAGCCCCATAGCGGGAGGGCGGGGAAACATTCAGTACTTC.

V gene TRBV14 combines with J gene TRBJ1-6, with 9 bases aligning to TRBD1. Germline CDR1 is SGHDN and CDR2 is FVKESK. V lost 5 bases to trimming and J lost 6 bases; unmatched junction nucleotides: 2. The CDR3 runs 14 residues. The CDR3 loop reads CASSNRGRNSPLHF. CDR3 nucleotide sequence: TGTGCCAGCAGCAACAGGGGGCGTAATTCACCCCTCCACTTT.

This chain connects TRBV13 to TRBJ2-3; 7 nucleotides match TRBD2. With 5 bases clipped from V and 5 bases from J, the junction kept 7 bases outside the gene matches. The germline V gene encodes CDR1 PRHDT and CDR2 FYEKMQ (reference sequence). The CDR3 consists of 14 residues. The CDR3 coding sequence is TGTGCCAGCAGCCGTAAGACGGGAGGAGATACGCAGTATTTT. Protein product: CASSRKTGGDTQYF.

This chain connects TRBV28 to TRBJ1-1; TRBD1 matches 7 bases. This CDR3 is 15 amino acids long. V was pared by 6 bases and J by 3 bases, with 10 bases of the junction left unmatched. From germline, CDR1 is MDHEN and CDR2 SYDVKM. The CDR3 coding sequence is TGTGCCAGCAGCATATACAGGGGTCGGGACACTGAAGCTTTCTTT. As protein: CASSIYRGRDTEAFF.